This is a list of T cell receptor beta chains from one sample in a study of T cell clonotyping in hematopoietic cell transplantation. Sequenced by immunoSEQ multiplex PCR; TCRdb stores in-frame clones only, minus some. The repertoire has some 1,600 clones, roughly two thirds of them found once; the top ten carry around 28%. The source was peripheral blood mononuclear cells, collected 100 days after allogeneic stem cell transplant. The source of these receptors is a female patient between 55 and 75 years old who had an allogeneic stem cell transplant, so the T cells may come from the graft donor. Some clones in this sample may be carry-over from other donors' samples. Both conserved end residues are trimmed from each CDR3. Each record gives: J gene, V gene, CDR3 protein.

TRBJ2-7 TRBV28 ASRLTGNEQY
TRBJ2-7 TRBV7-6 ASSLAPGGEQY
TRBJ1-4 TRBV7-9 ASSYGTGSTNEKLF
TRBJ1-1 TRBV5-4 ASSLWTGGTEAF
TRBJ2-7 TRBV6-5 ASSYGQTYEQY
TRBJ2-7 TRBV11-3 ASSAGDREPYEQY
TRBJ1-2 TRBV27 ASRSGDGFGYT
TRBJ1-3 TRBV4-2 ASSPSRGQAYSGNTIY
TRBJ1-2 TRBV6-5 ASSTGGEGYT
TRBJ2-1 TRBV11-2 ASSARIYRDASYNEQF
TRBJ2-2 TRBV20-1 SARITGELF
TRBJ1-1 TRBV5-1 ASSLGVSEAF
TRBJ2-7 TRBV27 ASSTRTSYEQY
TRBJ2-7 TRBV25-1 AAGTGPYDEQY
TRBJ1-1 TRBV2 ASKVPLGPEAF
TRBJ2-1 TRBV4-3 ASSQVWSSYNEQF